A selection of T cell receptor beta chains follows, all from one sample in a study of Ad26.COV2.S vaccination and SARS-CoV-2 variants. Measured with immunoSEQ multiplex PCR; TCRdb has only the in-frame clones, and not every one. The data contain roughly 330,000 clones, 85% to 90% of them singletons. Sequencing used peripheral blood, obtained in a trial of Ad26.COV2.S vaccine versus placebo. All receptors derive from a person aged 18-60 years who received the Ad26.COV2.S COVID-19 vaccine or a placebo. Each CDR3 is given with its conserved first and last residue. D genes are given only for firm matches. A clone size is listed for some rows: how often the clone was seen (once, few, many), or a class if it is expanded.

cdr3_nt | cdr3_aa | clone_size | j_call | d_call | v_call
TGTGCCAGCAGTTTAACCTTCGCAGATACGCAGTATTTT | CASSLTFADTQYF | NA | TRBJ2-3 | NA | TRBV27
TGTGTTAGCGGATCCTACAATGAGCAGTTCTTC | CVSGSYNEQFF | NA | TRBJ2-1 | NA | TRBV28
TGTGCCAGCAGTTCCGGAGGATACCAAAGCGGGGAGCTGTTTTTT | CASSSGGYQSGELFF | NA | TRBJ2-2 | NA | TRBV6-2/TRBV6-3
TGTGCCAGCTCTCCGGACGGAGCTAACTATGGCTACACCTTC | CASSPDGANYGYTF | NA | TRBJ1-2 | NA | TRBV18
TGCGCCAGCACGCCGGGACTAGGGTTAGAGACCCAGTACTTC | CASTPGLGLETQYF | NA | TRBJ2-5 | TRBD2 | TRBV5-1
TGCGCCAGCAGCTCGGGTGGGGGGTGGAGCACTGAAGCTTTCTTT | CASSSGGGWSTEAFF | NA | TRBJ1-1 | NA | TRBV5-1
TGTGCCAGCAGTTTTGTGTCAATTACCCGAGCTAACTATGGCTACACCTTC | CASSFVSITRANYGYTF | NA | TRBJ1-2 | NA | TRBV28
TGCGCCAGCAGCTTGGGCGGCTCCTACAATGAGCAGTTCTTC | CASSLGGSYNEQFF | NA | TRBJ2-1 | NA | TRBV5-1
TGTGCCAGCAGCTTAACGAAGCTAGTGGTAGATACGCAGTATTTT | CASSLTKLVVDTQYF | NA | TRBJ2-3 | NA | TRBV7-3
TGTGCCAGCAGCCCGGGACACAACTATGGCTACACCTTC | CASSPGHNYGYTF | NA | TRBJ1-2 | NA | TRBV2
TGTGCCAGTAAAGATGACAGAGCTGGAAACACCATATATTTT | CASKDDRAGNTIYF | NA | TRBJ1-3 | NA | TRBV19
TGTGCCAGCAGCGGCCCCGCCGGAGAGTATAATTCACCCCTCCACTTT | CASSGPAGEYNSPLHF | NA | TRBJ1-6 | NA | TRBV11-3
TGTGCCACCAGCAGAGTAGTTTCTAGCGATTATAAAGAGACCCAGTACTTC | CATSRVVSSDYKETQYF | NA | TRBJ2-5 | NA | TRBV15
TGTGCCAGCAGTCAAGACAGGGTGACCCACAGGATCTTTAGCAATCAGCCCCAGCATTTT | CASSQDRVTHRIFSNQPQHF | few | TRBJ1-5 | TRBD1 | TRBV6-2/TRBV6-3
TGTGCCAGCAGCCCCAGGATGAACACCGGGGAGCTGTTTTTT | CASSPRMNTGELFF | NA | TRBJ2-2 | NA | TRBV11-3
TGTGCCAGCAGCCCCTTCCAAAATGAGCAGTTCTTC | CASSPFQNEQFF | NA | TRBJ2-1 | NA | TRBV7-2
TGTGCCAGCACCTTAACAATCGGAAGTGCCCTAGACTATGGCTACACCTTC | CASTLTIGSALDYGYTF | NA | TRBJ1-2 | NA | TRBV5-5
TGTGCCAGCAGCCATTCGCCCGAGCCCTACGAGCAGTACTTC | CASSHSPEPYEQYF | NA | TRBJ2-7 | NA | TRBV3-1/TRBV3-2
TGTGCCAGCAGCCTGGGACAGGGGGAAGGTGGCTACACCTTC | CASSLGQGEGGYTF | NA | TRBJ1-2 | TRBD1 | TRBV5-4
TGTGCCAGCAGTTTAGCCTATACAACCCAAGAGACCCAGTACTTC | CASSLAYTTQETQYF | NA | TRBJ2-5 | NA | TRBV27
TGTGCCAGCAGTTTGGGGTCCGGGGGGACTGAAGCTTTCTTT | CASSLGSGGTEAFF | NA | TRBJ1-1 | NA | TRBV28
TGCGCCAGCAGCCAATGGGAGAACCAAGGGGGACAGCCCCAGCATTTT | CASSQWENQGGQPQHF | NA | TRBJ1-5 | NA | TRBV4-1
TGTGCCAGCAGCCTGGGACTAGCGGGAAAGTCGGGTGAGCAGTTCTTC | CASSLGLAGKSGEQFF | NA | TRBJ2-1 | TRBD2 | TRBV6-2/TRBV6-3
TGCGCCAGCAGCTTGGGGACCGGGACAGTCTCCTACAATGAGCAGTTCTTC | CASSLGTGTVSYNEQFF | NA | TRBJ2-1 | TRBD1 | TRBV5-1
TGTGCCACCCATATGAAGGCAGGTCCTACCACTGAAGCTTTCTTT | CATHMKAGPTTEAFF | NA | TRBJ1-1 | NA | TRBV2
TGTGCCAGCAGCCTTAGCAGCGGGACAGGGAGGATGGACTTC | CASSLSSGTGRMDF | NA | TRBJ2-7 | TRBD1 | TRBV7-9
TGTGCCAGCAGTATCTCGGGCCGGGACACTGAAGCTTTCTTT | CASSISGRDTEAFF | NA | TRBJ1-1 | NA | TRBV27
TGTGCCAGCAGTTTTGGGTACACTGAAGCTTTCTTT | CASSFGYTEAFF | NA | TRBJ1-1 | NA | TRBV12-3/TRBV12-4
TGTGCCAGCAGCGTAGATCTGGGTCAACCCCTCCACTTT | CASSVDLGQPLHF | NA | TRBJ1-6 | NA | TRBV9
TGTGCCAGCAGCGAGGGACTAGCGGGGCCAACCACGTGGTCAGATACGCAGTATTTT | CASSEGLAGPTTWSDTQYF | NA | TRBJ2-3 | TRBD2 | TRBV9
TGTGCCAGCTCACCCCCGACGGGGGGGGTCGGAGATACGCAGTATTTT | CASSPPTGGVGDTQYF | NA | TRBJ2-3 | TRBD2 | TRBV18
TGTGCCACCCAGCTAGCGGGAGGCCCAAGTTCGCAGTTCTTC | CATQLAGGPSSQFF | NA | TRBJ2-1 | TRBD2 | TRBV7-2
TGTGCCAGTAGTGTCCATCAGGGCAGTCAGCCCCAGCATTTT | CASSVHQGSQPQHF | once | TRBJ1-5 | NA | TRBV19
TGTGCCAGCAGTGAATGGGTATCTCCTGGAAACACCATATATTTT | CASSEWVSPGNTIYF | NA | TRBJ1-3 | NA | TRBV6-1
TGTGCCAGCAGCCAAAATCCGGGACAGGGGATTGCCGATACGCAGTATTTT | CASSQNPGQGIADTQYF | few | TRBJ2-3 | TRBD1 | TRBV4-2
TGTGCCAGCAGTTACAGGGTGGACACTGAAGCTTTCTTT | CASSYRVDTEAFF | NA | TRBJ1-1 | NA | TRBV27
TGTGCCAGTATCGTAGCCCCTAACACTGAAGCTTTCTTT | CASIVAPNTEAFF | once | TRBJ1-1 | NA | TRBV19
TGTGCCAGCAGCCCCGGGACAATGAGGAACACTGAAGCTTTCTTT | CASSPGTMRNTEAFF | NA | TRBJ1-1 | NA | TRBV7-9
TGTGCCAGCAGCCAAGATCTGGTCTCCTACGAGCAGTACTTC | CASSQDLVSYEQYF | NA | TRBJ2-7 | NA | TRBV14
TGTGCCAGCAGCTTTAGTCGGGCGGCTAATGAAAAACTGTTTTTT | CASSFSRAANEKLFF | NA | TRBJ1-4 | NA | TRBV7-2